This TCR beta chain was sequenced during a study of cytomegalovirus exposure and HLA in healthy donors. For this clone: Its antigen is as yet unknown.

A multiplex PCR was run with 60 Vbeta primers and 13 Jbeta primers. The protocol was immunoSEQ multiplex PCR, while the TCRdb copy is restricted to in-frame clones and leaves out a portion. Across some 55,000 clones, the top ten clones capture approximately 6.5% of the sample. Broader study findings: Solely CMV serostatus was available to characterize immune exposure. Sequencing likely produced, as an artifact, a cluster of highly shared sequence variants. The dataset shows that most TCR sequences were rare, while some public TCRs occurred in many donors. In a later analysis, at a false discovery rate of 0.05, 17,000 or so TCR beta sequences matched HLA alleles.

The CDR3 loop spans 15 amino acids. Germline CDR1 is SGHDT and CDR2 is YYEEEE. Trimming left V 6 bases short and J 3 bases short, with 17 bases between. The sequence was obtained from a woman in her thirties or forties in good health and CMV-seronegative. Material: PBMCs. J is TRBJ2-3 and V is TRBV5-6; a weak D match, TRBD1 (6 bases). CDR3: CASITFRGPTDTQYF. CDR3 DNA sequence: TGTGCCAGCATCACCTTCAGGGGTCCTACAGATACGCAGTATTTT.